The source of this T cell receptor (beta chain) is a study of Ad26.COV2.S vaccination and SARS-CoV-2 variants (dated by TCRdb to about 2021). Context from the whole study: Vaccine-arm donors came from COV1001, a multicentre, randomized, double-blind, placebo-controlled phase I-IIa trial of Ad26.COV2.S in healthy adults. Trial participants were randomized into five groups of five, in which low-dose or high-dose Ad26.COV2.S was given once or twice, or placebo was given on both occasions. Ad26.COV2.S was administered intramuscularly at 5 x 10^10 or 1 x 10^11 viral particles, either as a single shot or as two shots given 56 days apart. The TCR-sequenced set comprised approximately 32 samples: about 19 Ad26.COV2.S vaccine recipients, 5 placebo recipients and 8 SARS-CoV-2 convalescent individuals. Investigators did not know the trial group allocation while performing experiments and assessing outcomes. Sequencing of the TCRbeta repertoire served to evaluate the specificity and breadth of SARS-CoV-2-reactive T cell receptors following Ad26.COV2.S vaccination.

The immunoSEQ Assay was used to sequence TCRbeta CDR3 regions. After extraction, genomic DNA underwent amplification by bias-controlled multiplex PCR, followed by high-throughput sequencing. The authors processed their data as follows. To quantify the absolute abundance of every unique TCRbeta CDR3 region, sequences were collapsed and filtered. T cell fraction was estimated by normalizing TCRbeta template counts to usable DNA, with usable DNA measured through amplification of reference genes found in all nucleated cells. Repertoire TCRs were annotated as SARS-CoV-2-specific when V gene, CDR3 amino acid sequence and J gene were exactly matched to a known reactive TCR set. The reference SARS-CoV-2 TCR set came from MIRA and was filtered for enrichment in COVID-19-positive ImmuneCODE repertoires, removing public or cross-reactive TCRs. Drawing on the MIRA antigens, annotated TCRs were analysed further at the level of specific ORF or position within ORF. Breadth was defined as annotated unique rearrangements over total unique productive rearrangements; depth was the summed frequency of those rearrangements. TCR breadth was compared between groups using two-sided Wilcoxon rank-sum tests. TCRdb limited this immuneACCESS table to in-frame rearrangements with V and J called. A share of clones is missing; checked studies link under half to unresolved V genes, and the rest is unexplained. The V and J calls and clone size are taken from that table; D and trimming were inferred from the DNA. Recorded for this sample are 440,000 or so clones; roughly 91% of them occurred a single time. Together, the top ten hold approximately 4.3% of the sample.

The germline V gene encodes CDR1 SGHVS and CDR2 FNYEAQ. The CDR3 measures 15 amino acids from cysteine to phenylalanine. Only the CDR3 part of the read is kept: 45 bases, read in frame from the first base. Compared with germline, V lacks 1 base and J lacks 4 bases; bases without a gene match: 3. Study-wide findings and limitations: After vaccination, spike-specific CD8+ and CD4+ T cell responses were reported to show substantial breadth. Spike-specific TCR breadth was higher in Ad26.COV2.S recipients than in placebo recipients (P = 0.0014). Comparing responses between vaccine doses or regimens was not something the study was powered to do. It was noted by the authors that total T cell responses may have been underestimated by the TCR breadth and depth analyses. Vaccine and placebo recipients had similar non-spike TCR breadth, a finding consistent with the vaccine containing only spike.

This sample's treatment or condition label indicates: some 20 received Ad26.COV2.S at low or high dose, single or two shots; several received placebo; per-sample allocation not given. For vaccine and placebo recipients, repertoires were sequenced using samples collected on day 63 after the first injection. In Cohort 1b, roughly 26 adults aged 18-55 years were enrolled at a single site in Boston, USA, between 29 July and 7 August 2020. Ad26.COV2.S was a replication-incompetent adenovirus type 26 vector that expressed a prefusion-stabilized SARS-CoV-2 spike protein derived from the original Wuhan strain. Concerning this clone: What this receptor recognizes is not known. The record has no base qualities; no much larger clone is one base away.

This receptor was taken from a person between 18 and 65 years old who received the Ad26.COV2.S COVID-19 vaccine or a placebo. The material sequenced was peripheral blood, taken in a trial of Ad26.COV2.S vaccine versus placebo. The V gene is TRBV7-6 and the J gene is TRBJ2-1; 8 bases in the junction line up with TRBD2. The DNA sequence follows: TGTGCCAGCAGCTTAGAACTAGCGGAGTACAATGAGCAGTTCTTC. It specifies CASSLELAEYNEQFF.